This T cell receptor (beta chain) was captured in a study of blood T cell repertoires in COVID-19. Looking at the study overall: Samples taken during acute and convalescent COVID-19 were collected in the United States, Italy and Spain.

Germline V gene sequence: CDR1 KGHDR, CDR2 SFDVKD. Trimming pared 0 bases from V and 8 bases from J, leaving 6 bases between. The CDR3 is 12 residues long. The assay was immunoSEQ multiplex PCR, and TCRdb's table has in-frame clones only and misses some. The profile covers 490,000 or so clones, with around 87% appearing a single time and 1.5% to 2% taken by the ten largest. The receptor comes from a woman aged 40-49 years who had recovered from COVID-19. The material sequenced was PBMCs or T cells enriched from blood (not recorded which). The genes are TRBV24-1 and TRBJ1-2; D not resolved. The chain's CDR3 is CATSDLKEGYTF. DNA of the CDR3: TGTGCCACCAGTGATTTGAAGGAGGGCTACACCTTC.